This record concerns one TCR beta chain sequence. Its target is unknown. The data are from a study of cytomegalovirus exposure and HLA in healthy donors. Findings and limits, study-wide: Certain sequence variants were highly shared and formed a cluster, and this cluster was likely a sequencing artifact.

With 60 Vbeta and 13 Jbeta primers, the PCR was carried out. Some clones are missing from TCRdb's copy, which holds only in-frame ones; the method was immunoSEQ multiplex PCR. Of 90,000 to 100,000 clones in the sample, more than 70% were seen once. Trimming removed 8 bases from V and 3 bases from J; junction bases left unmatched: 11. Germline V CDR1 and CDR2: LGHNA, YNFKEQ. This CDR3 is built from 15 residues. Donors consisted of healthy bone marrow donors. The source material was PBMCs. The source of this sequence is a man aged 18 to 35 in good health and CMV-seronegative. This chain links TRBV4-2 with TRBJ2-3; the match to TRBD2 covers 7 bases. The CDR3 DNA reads TGTGCCAGCGGGGGGGTTGGCGGGGGTACAGATACGCAGTATTTT. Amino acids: CASGGVGGGTDTQYF.